The following is a T cell receptor beta chain sequence with its context. Its cognate antigen is unknown. Here immunoSEQ multiplex PCR was the method, and the copy in TCRdb shows in-frame clones only, minus some. The table records 150,000 to 200,000 clones, about 90% of them present only once. The data derive from a study of T cell responses to AZD1222 COVID-19 vaccine. Regarding the study as a whole: Compared with day 0, the breadth and depth of the Spike-specific TCR repertoire rose significantly after two doses of AZD1222. CD4 TCRs linked to vaccination spanned spike, dominating at 160-218 and 743-854.

CDR3 length: 16 residues. The V and J ends lost 4 bases and 0 bases respectively, with 13 bases between them. Germline CDR1 and CDR2: SQVTM and ANQGSEA. This material consisted of peripheral blood, taken on day 0 of MenACWY control vaccination. The chain recombines TRBV29-1 with TRBJ2-6; D may be TRBD1 (6 bases). The TCR originated in an adult in good health. CDR3 in DNA: TGCAGCGTTGCTCGGGACACAGACTCTGGGGCCAACGTCCTGACTTTC. This codes for CSVARDTDSGANVLTF.